These 20 T cell receptor beta chains were all obtained from the same sample, sequenced in a study of cytomegalovirus exposure and HLA in healthy donors. PCR employed 60 Vbeta and 13 Jbeta primers. The data were produced by immunoSEQ multiplex PCR, yet TCRdb's version contains in-frame clones alone and is incomplete. The sample includes about 96,000 clones, under 85% of them seen just once. Sample: PBMCs. Every receptor here comes from a female donor in good health and CMV-seropositive.

This chain links TRBV7-8 with TRBJ1-1; no reliable D call. The CDR3 loop spans 17 amino acids. The ends were cut back, 5 bases at V and 5 bases at J, with 24 bases in the middle. The germline V gene encodes CDR1 SGHVS and CDR2 FQNEAQ. Here the CDR3 DNA reads TGTGCCAGCAGCCCGAGCGGGGATCCTGGAATTGGAACTGAAGCTTTCTTT. This sequence encodes CASSPSGDPGIGTEAFF.

The chain carries TRBV7-3 and TRBJ2-7, with D unclear. Trimming left V 3 bases short and J 3 bases short, with 3 bases between. Germline lookup yields CDR1 SGHTA and CDR2 FQGTGA. CDR3 length: 11 amino acids. In DNA form, the CDR3 reads TGTGCCAGCAGCTTTCACTACGAGCAGTACTTC. It specifies CASSFHYEQYF.

The chain joins TRBV7-9 to TRBJ2-5, with D maybe TRBD1 (5 bases). The DNA end is a closer match to TRBJ2-7, so the J assignment may be wrong. The CDR3 covers 13 residues. Germline V CDR1 and CDR2: SEHNR, FQNEAQ (reference sequence). The CDR3 DNA follows: TGTGCCAGCAGCCCACCGGACATTTACGAGCAGTACTTC. It codes for CASSPPDIYEQYF.

This chain links TRBV11-2 with TRBJ1-2, with D possibly being TRBD1 (5 bases). This CDR3 is built from 11 residues. Per germline, CDR1 SGHAT and CDR2 FQNNGV. V lost 4 bases and J 7 bases, leaving 7 bases between the germline ends. DNA for the CDR3: TGTGCCAGCAGCTACGGGGGTGGCTACACCTTC. This sequence encodes CASSYGGGYTF.

In its sample, this clone was seen a few times. The CDR3 nucleotides read TGTGCCAGCAGTTACAGGACAGATAGCAATCAGCCCCAGCATTTT. Translating it yields CASSYRTDSNQPQHF. V usage is TRBV6-5 and J usage is TRBJ1-5; D is possibly TRBD1 (6 bases). CDR3 length: 15 residues. CDR1 is MNHEY and CDR2 is SVGAGI in the germline V gene. Trimming took off 2 bases at V and 0 bases at J, with 8 bases between the two ends.

The V and J genes are TRBV7-9 and TRBJ1-2; 7 bases agree with TRBD1. With V trimmed by 4 bases and J by 7 bases, 18 bases remained unmatched. From germline, CDR1 is SEHNR and CDR2 FQNEAQ (reference sequence). This CDR3 spans 17 amino acids. CDR3 sequence: CASSSTGLREPPFGYTF. The CDR3 DNA follows: TGTGCCAGCAGCTCGACAGGGTTGCGTGAACCTCCCTTTGGCTACACCTTC.

The genes are TRBV11-3 and TRBJ2-3, with TRBD2 matching 7 bases. Germline lookup yields CDR1 SGHNT and CDR2 YENEEA. V was clipped by 5 bases and J by 7 bases; unmatched bases: 6. CDR3 length: 13 amino acids. In nucleotides, the CDR3 is TGTGCCAGCAGCCAGAGGGAGGGCTATACGCAGTATTTT. It encodes CASSQREGYTQYF.

This chain connects TRBV7-9 to TRBJ1-2; D is perhaps TRBD1 (6 bases). The CDR3 length is 12 residues. The germline V and J ends were trimmed by 5 bases and 7 bases, with 11 bases remaining between them. Germline V gene lookup returns CDR1 SEHNR and CDR2 FQNEAQ (reference sequence). The CDR3 DNA reads as TGTGCCAGCAGCCAACAGGGTAGTGGCTACACCTTC. It encodes CASSQQGSGYTF. Full variable domain (outside the CDR3, taken from reference TRBV7-9 and TRBJ1-2): DTGVSQNPRHKITKRGQNVTFRCDPISEHNRLYWYRQTLGQGPEFLTYFQNEAQLEKSRLLSDRFSAERPKGSFSTLEIQRTEQGDSAMYLCASSQQGSGYTFGSGTRLTVV.

This chain joins TRBV6-6 and TRBJ1-6, with a tentative D call TRBD1 (5 bases). Germline V gene sequence: CDR1 MNHNY, CDR2 SVGAGI (reference sequence). Trimming shortened V by 3 bases and J by 6 bases, and 15 bases separated the two germline ends. CDR3 size: 16 residues. CDR3 DNA sequence: TGTGCCAGCAGTTATGGGGCAGCTAGAGTTAATTCACCCCTCCACTTT. It encodes CASSYGAARVNSPLHF.

The table lists this clone with a few counts. The rearrangement joins TRBV5-1 to TRBJ1-1; D unresolved. V was shortened by 3 bases and J by 2 bases, with 8 bases between the two germline ends. Germline V CDR1 and CDR2: SGHRS, YFSETQ. This CDR3 has 13 amino acids. The chain's CDR3 is CASSSPVNTEAFF. In nucleotides, the CDR3 is TGCGCCAGCAGCTCCCCGGTCAACACTGAAGCTTTCTTT.

This clone showed up just a few times. The V gene is TRBV4-1, the J gene TRBJ2-3; 11 nucleotides agree with TRBD2. V lost 4 bases to trimming and J lost 7 bases; unmatched junction nucleotides: 13. CDR1 is MGHRA, CDR2 YSYEKL, per germline. The CDR3 spans 17 residues. CDR3 bases: TGCGCCAGCAGCCGGGGGTTTAGCGGGAGGGCCGGGTATACGCAGTATTTT. It yields the protein CASSRGFSGRAGYTQYF.

The V gene is TRBV19, the J gene TRBJ2-7, with TRBD1 matching 8 bases. Trimming removed 5 bases from V and 2 bases from J; junction bases left unmatched: 8. There are 15 residues in the CDR3. Looked up from germline, CDR1 is LNHDA and CDR2 is SQIVND (reference sequence). This CDR3 reads CASSHGQGPPYEQYF. As DNA, the CDR3 is TGTGCCAGTAGTCATGGACAGGGACCTCCCTACGAGCAGTACTTC.

The chain recombines TRBV11-2 with TRBJ1-3; D is unclear. The germline gives CDR1 SGHAT, CDR2 FQNNGV. The V gene lost 3 bases and the J gene lost 0 bases, with 12 bases spanning the gap. The CDR3 consists of 16 residues. The DNA for the CDR3 is TGTGCCAGCAGCTTCAGCACGGGAGCCTCTGGAAACACCATATATTTT. This gives the protein CASSFSTGASGNTIYF.

A few counts support this clone. The rearrangement joins TRBV4-1 to TRBJ2-7, with a weak D call TRBD2 (5 bases). The length of the CDR3 is 14 residues. V shed 4 bases and J shed 4 bases, with 14 bases lying between them. CDR1 MGHRA and CDR2 YSYEKL come from the germline V gene. The CDR3 reads CASSPLGEGYEQYF. For the CDR3, the DNA is TGCGCCAGCAGCCCCCTCGGGGAAGGGTACGAGCAGTACTTC.

The chain is built from TRBV2 and TRBJ1-1; TRBD1 aligns across 7 bases. This CDR3 comprises 14 residues. The junction had 4 bases not matched to a gene; V was cut back by 4 bases and J by 2 bases. In germline, CDR1 is SNHLY, CDR2 FYNNEI. CDR3 region: CASSGQGRNTEAFF. The DNA of the CDR3 is TGTGCCAGCAGTGGACAGGGCCGAAACACTGAAGCTTTCTTT.

The rearrangement uses TRBV28 and TRBJ1-6; D is unclear. Per germline, CDR1 MDHEN and CDR2 SYDVKM. CDR3 length: 13 residues. Trimming left V 8 bases short and J 9 bases short, with 14 bases between. The CDR3 region has the DNA TGTGCCAGCGGGTCCCCGGCGGGTTCACCCCTCCACTTT. Encoded protein: CASGSPAGSPLHF.

This sequence joins TRBV7-6 and TRBJ2-7; 7 nucleotides align to TRBD2. The CDR3 loop spans 15 amino acids. V lost 5 bases and J lost 2; bases outside the gene matches: 9. In germline, CDR1 is SGHVS, CDR2 FNYEAQ. CDR3 protein: CASSPTPGGTYEQYF. In DNA form, the CDR3 reads TGTGCCAGCAGCCCCACGCCGGGAGGCACCTACGAGCAGTACTTC. The full variable domain, in which reference TRBV7-6 and TRBJ2-7 provide the parts outside the CDR3, is GAGVSQSPRYKVTKRGQDVALRCDPISGHVSLYWYRQALGQGPEFLTYFNYEAQQDKSGLPNDRFSAERPEGSISTLTIQRTEQRDSAMYRCASSPTPGGTYEQYFGPGTRLTVT.

The CDR3 reads CASLVSRDSPLHF. CDR3 in DNA: TGTGCCAGCCTGGTCTCGAGAGATTCACCCCTCCACTTT. J is TRBJ1-6 and V is TRBV2, with unresolved D. The ends were cut back, 8 bases at V and 8 bases at J, with 13 bases in the middle. Germline V gene lookup returns CDR1 SNHLY and CDR2 FYNNEI. The CDR3 totals 13 residues.

Written as DNA, the CDR3 is TGTGCCAGCAGTGGACAGGGCCCAAACTATGGCTACACCTTC. The encoded protein is CASSGQGPNYGYTF. V is TRBV2 and J is TRBJ1-2, with 7 bases lining up with TRBD1. The CDR3 runs to 14 residues. The V gene's germline CDR1 is SNHLY and CDR2 FYNNEI. The V and J ends lost 4 bases and 2 bases, in that order; junction bases with no gene match: 4.

This chain uses TRBV29-1 with TRBJ2-1; 8 nucleotides match TRBD2. The CDR3 totals 13 residues. Germline V gene sequence: CDR1 SQVTM, CDR2 ANQGSEA. J gave up 3 bases and V 6 bases, and 4 bases lay outside the gene matches. The CDR3 region has the DNA TGCAGCGTCAGGACTAGCCGCTACAATGAGCAGTTCTTC. This translates into CSVRTSRYNEQFF.